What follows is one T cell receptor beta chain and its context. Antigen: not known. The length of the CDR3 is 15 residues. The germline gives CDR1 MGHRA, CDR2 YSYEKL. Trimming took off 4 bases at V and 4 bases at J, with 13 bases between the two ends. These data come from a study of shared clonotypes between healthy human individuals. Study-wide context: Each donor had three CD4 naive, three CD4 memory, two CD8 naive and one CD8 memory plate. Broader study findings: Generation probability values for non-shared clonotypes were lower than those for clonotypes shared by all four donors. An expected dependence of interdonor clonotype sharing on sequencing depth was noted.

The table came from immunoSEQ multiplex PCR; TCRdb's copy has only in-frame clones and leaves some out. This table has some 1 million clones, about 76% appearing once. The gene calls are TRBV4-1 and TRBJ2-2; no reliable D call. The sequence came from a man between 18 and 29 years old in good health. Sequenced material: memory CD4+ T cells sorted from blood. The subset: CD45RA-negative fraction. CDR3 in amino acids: CASSPLRPSTGELFF. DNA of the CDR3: TGCGCCAGCAGCCCGCTCCGCCCCAGCACCGGGGAGCTGTTTTTT.